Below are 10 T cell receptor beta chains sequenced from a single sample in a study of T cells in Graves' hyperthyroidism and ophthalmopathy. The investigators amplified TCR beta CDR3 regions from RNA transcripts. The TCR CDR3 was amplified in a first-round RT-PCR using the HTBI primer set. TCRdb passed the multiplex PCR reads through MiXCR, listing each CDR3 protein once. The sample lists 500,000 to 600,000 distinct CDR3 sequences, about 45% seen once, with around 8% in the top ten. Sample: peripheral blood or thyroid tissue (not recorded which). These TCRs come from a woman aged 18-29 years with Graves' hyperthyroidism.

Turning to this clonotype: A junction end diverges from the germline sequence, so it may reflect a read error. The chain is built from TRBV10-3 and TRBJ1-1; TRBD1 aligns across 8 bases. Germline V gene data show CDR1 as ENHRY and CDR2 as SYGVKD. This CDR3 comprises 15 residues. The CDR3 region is CAISGTQGVNTEAFF. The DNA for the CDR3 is TGTGCCATCAGTGGGACACAGGGGGTGAACACTGAAGCCTTCTTT.

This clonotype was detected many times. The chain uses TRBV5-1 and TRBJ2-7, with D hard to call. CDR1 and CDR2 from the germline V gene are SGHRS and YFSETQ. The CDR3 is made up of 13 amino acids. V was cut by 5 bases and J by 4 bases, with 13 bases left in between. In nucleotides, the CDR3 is TGCGCCAGCAGAAGAGTCAGTTTTTACGAGCAGTACTTC. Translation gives CASRRVSFYEQYF.

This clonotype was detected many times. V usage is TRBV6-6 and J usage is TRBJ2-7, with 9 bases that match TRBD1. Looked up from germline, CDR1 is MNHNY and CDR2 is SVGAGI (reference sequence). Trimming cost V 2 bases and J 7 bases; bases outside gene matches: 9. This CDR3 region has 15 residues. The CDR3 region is CASSYVRDRASEQYF. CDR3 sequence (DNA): TGTGCCAGCAGTTACGTCCGGGACAGGGCGAGTGAGCAGTACTTC.

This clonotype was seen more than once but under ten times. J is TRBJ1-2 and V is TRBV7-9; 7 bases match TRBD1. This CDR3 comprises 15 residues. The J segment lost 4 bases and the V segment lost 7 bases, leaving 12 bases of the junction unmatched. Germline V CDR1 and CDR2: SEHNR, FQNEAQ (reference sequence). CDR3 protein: CASTEWGQQIYGYTF. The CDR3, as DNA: TGTGCCAGCACCGAATGGGGACAGCAAATCTATGGCTACACCTTC.

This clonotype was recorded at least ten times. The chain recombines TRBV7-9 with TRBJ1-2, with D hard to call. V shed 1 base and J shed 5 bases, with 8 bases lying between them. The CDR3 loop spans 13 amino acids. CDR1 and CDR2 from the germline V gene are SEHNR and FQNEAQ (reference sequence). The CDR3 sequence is CASSLGAGYGYTF. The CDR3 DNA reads TGTGCCAGCAGCTTAGGGGCAGGATATGGCTACACCTTC.

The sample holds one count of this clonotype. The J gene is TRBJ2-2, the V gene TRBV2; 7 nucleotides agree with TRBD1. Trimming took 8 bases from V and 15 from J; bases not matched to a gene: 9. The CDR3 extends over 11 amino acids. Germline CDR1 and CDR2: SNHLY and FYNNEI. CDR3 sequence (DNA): TGTGCCAGCCGGACAGGAGGAAGGTTGTTTTTT. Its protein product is CASRTGGRLFF. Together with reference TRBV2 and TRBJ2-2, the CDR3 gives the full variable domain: EPEVTQTPSHQVTQMGQEVILRCVPISNHLYFYWYRQILGQKVEFLVSFYNNEISEKSEIFDDQFSVERPDGSNFTLKIRSTKLEDSAMYFCASRTGGRLFFGEGSRLTVL.

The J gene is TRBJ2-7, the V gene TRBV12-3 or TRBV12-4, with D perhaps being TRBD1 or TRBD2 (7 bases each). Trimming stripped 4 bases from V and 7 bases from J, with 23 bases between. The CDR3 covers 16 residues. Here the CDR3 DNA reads TGTGCCAGCAGTTCCGCAGGGGGGAGGGAAGCCGGGGAGCAGTACTTC. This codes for CASSSAGGREAGEQYF.

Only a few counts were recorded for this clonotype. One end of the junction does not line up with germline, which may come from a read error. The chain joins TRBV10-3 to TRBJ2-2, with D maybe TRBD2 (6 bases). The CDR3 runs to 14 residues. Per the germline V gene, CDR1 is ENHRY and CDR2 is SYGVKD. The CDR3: CASSEGGDTGELFF. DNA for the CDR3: TGTGCCAGCAGTGAAGGCGGGGATACCGGGGAGCTGTTTTTT.

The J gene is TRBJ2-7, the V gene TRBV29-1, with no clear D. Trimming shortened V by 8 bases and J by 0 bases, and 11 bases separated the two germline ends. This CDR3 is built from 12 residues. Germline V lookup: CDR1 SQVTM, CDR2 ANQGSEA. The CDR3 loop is CSLAVTSYEQYF. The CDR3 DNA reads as TGCAGCCTTGCGGTGACCTCCTACGAGCAGTACTTC.

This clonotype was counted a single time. The CDR3 sequence: CATSEAYGTANTGELFF. CDR3 in DNA: TGTGCCACCAGTGAGGCCTACGGGACAGCTAACACCGGGGAGCTGTTTTTT. The V and J genes are TRBV24-1 and TRBJ2-2; 7 bases fit TRBD1. Losses at the gene ends were 4 bases for V and 2 bases for J; bases not matched to a gene: 9. Germline V gives CDR1 KGHDR, CDR2 SFDVKD. The CDR3 is 17 residues long.